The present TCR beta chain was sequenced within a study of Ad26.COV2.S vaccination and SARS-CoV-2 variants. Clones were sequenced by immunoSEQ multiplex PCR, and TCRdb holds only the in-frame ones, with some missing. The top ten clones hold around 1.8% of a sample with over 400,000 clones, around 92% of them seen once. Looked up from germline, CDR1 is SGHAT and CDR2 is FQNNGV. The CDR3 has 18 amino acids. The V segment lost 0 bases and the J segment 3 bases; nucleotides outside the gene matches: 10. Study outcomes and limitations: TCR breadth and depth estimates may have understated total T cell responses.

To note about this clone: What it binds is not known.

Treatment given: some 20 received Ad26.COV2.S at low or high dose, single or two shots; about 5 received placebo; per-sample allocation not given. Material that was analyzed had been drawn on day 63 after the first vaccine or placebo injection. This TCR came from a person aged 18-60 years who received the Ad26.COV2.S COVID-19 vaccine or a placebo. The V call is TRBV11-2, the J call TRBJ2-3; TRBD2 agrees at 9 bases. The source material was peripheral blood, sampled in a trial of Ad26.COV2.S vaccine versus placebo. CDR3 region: CASSLDGRGGHWTDTQYF. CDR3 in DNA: TGTGCCAGCAGCTTAGATGGGCGGGGGGGGCACTGGACAGATACGCAGTATTTT. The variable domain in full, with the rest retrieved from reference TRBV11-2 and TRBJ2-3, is EAGVAQSPRYKIIEKRQSVAFWCNPISGHATLYWYQQILGQGPKLLIQFQNNGVVDDSQLPKDRFSAERLKGVDSTLKIQPAKLEDSAVYLCASSLDGRGGHWTDTQYFGPGTRLTVL.